The present T cell receptor (beta chain) was sequenced within a study of cytomegalovirus exposure and HLA in healthy donors. The wider study: The platform used for the roughly 130 validation repertoires matched that of the roughly 720 first-cohort repertoires, a later analysis reported.

CDR1 is SGHNT, CDR2 YYREEE, per germline (reference sequence). Trimming at V came to 0 bases and at J to 5 bases, leaving 4 bases not matched to a gene. The CDR3 is 14 amino acids. Sequencing was performed with immunoSEQ multiplex PCR; in TCRdb, only in-frame clones are kept and a portion is missing. The sample shows some 170,000 clones, 84% of them seen only once. The study, taken as a whole, reports: Many donors carried some public TCRs, although rarity characterized most TCR sequences. 150 or so TCR beta chains were listed as cytomegalovirus-associated. Researchers reported that a few CMV-associated chains were confirmed in vitro as CMV antigen-specific.

Details on this clone: The antigen remains undetermined.

Sequencing used PBMCs. The chain links TRBV5-4 to TRBJ1-1, with 7 bases that match TRBD1. The receptor was isolated from a young man in good health and CMV-seropositive. The CDR3 here is CASSLGQGRTEAFF. CDR3 DNA sequence: TGTGCCAGCAGCTTGGGACAGGGAAGGACTGAAGCTTTCTTT.